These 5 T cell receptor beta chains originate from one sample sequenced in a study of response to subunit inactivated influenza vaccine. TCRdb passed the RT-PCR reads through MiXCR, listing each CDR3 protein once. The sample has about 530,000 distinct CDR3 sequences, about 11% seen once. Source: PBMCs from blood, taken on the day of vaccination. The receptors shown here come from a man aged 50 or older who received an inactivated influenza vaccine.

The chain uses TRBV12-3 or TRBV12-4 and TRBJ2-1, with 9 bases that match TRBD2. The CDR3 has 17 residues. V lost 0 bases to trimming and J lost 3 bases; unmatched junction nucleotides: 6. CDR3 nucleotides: TGTGCCAGCAGTTTAGCGCCCCCGCGGGGGGGCTACAATGAGCAGTTCTTC. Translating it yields CASSLAPPRGGYNEQFF.

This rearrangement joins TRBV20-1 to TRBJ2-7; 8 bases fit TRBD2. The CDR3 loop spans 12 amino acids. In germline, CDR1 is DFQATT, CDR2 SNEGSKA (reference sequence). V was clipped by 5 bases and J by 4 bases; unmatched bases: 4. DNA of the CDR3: TGCAGTGCTCTGCGGGAGGAGTACGAGCAGTACTTC. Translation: CSALREEYEQYF.

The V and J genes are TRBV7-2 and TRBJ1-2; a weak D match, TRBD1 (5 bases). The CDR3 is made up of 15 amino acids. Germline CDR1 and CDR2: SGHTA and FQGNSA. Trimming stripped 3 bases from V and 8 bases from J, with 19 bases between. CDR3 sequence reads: CASSLSQTLAGGYTF. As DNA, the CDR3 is TGTGCCAGCAGCTTGTCTCAAACCCTAGCAGGGGGCTACACCTTC.

The DNA for the CDR3 is TGTGCCAGCAGGGACGGACCTTACAATGAGCAGTTCTTC. Protein: CASRDGPYNEQFF. The V gene is TRBV12-3 or TRBV12-4, the J gene TRBJ2-1, with unresolved D. The CDR3 has 13 amino acids. Trimming took off 6 bases at V and 4 bases at J, with 10 bases between the two ends.

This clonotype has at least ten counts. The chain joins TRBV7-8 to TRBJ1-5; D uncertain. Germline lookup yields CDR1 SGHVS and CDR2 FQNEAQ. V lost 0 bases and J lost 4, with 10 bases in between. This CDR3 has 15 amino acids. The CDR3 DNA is TGTGCCAGCAGCTTAGCAATAAAAGGGAATCAGCCCCAGCATTTT. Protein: CASSLAIKGNQPQHF.